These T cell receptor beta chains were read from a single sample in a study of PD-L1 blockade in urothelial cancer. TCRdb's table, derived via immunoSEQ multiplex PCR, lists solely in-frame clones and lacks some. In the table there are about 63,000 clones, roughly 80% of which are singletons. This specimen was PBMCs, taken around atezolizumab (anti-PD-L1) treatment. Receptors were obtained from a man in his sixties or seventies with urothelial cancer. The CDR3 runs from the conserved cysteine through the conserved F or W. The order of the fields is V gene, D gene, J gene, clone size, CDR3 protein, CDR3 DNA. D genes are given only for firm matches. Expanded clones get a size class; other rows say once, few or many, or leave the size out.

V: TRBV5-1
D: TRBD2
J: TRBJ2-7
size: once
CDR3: CASSLIGTSGAGEQYF
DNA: TGCGCCAGCAGCCTAATCGGGACTAGCGGCGCGGGGGAGCAGTACTTC

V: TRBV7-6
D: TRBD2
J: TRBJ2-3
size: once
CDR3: CASSLDTSGGDTQYF
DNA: TGTGCCAGCAGCTTAGATACTAGCGGGGGGGATACGCAGTATTTT

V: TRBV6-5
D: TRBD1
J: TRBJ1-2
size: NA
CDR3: CASSSGTGVGYTF
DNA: TGTGCCAGCAGTTCCGGGACAGGGGTAGGCTACACCTTC

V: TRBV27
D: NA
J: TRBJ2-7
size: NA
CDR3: CASSLRTPNSYEQYF
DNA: TGTGCCAGCAGTTTAAGGACACCGAACTCCTACGAGCAGTACTTC

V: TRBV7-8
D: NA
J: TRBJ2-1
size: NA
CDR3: CASSLSGTLRYNEQFF
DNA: TGTGCCAGCAGCTTAAGTGGGACTCTTCGCTACAATGAGCAGTTCTTC

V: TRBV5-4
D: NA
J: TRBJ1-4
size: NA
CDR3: CASSTNPPRDEKLFF
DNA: TGTGCCAGCAGCACCAACCCACCCCGGGATGAAAAACTGTTTTTT

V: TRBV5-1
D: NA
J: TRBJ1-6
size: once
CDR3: CASSLANGLGYNSPLHF
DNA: TGCGCCAGCAGCTTGGCCAACGGGTTAGGATATAATTCACCCCTCCACTTT

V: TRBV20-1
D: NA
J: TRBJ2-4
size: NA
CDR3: CSARVGIQYF
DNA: TGCAGTGCTAGAGTCGGGATTCAGTACTTC

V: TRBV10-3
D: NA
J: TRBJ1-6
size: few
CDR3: CANSFRGDSPLHF
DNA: TGTGCCAACTCCTTCAGGGGCGATTCACCCCTCCACTTT

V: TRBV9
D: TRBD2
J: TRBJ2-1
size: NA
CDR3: CASSVARGKYNEQFF
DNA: TGTGCCAGCAGCGTAGCGCGGGGGAAGTACAATGAGCAGTTCTTC

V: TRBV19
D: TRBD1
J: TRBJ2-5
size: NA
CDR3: CASSTTGGPETQYF
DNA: TGTGCCAGTAGCACGACAGGGGGCCCAGAGACCCAGTACTTC

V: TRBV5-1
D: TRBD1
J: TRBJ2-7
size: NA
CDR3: CASSLITGGAYEQYF
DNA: TGCGCCAGCAGCTTGATCACAGGGGGCGCCTACGAGCAGTACTTC

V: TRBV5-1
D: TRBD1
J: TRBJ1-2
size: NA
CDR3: CASSLETGGSGYTF
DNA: TGCGCCAGCAGCTTGGAGACAGGGGGCAGTGGCTACACCTTC

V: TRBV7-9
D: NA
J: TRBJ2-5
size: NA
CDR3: CASSPGETQYF
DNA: TGTGCCAGCAGCCCGGGGGAGACCCAGTACTTC

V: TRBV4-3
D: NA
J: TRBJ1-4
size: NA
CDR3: CASSPTRIGEKLFF
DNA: TGCGCCAGCAGCCCCACTAGGATCGGCGAAAAACTGTTTTTT

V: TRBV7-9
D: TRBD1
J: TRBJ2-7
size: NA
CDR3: CASSLRTGGIYEQYF
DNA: TGTGCCAGCAGCTTGAGGACAGGGGGCATCTACGAGCAGTACTTC